These T cell receptor beta chains were read from a single sample in a study of T-cell memory formation after mild COVID-19. Each CDR3 protein is one row after TCRdb ran MiXCR on the 5' RACE reads. The table includes about 240,000 distinct CDR3 sequences, 8% to 10% detected once. The sequenced sample consisted of PBMCs or a T cell subset sorted from them (not recorded which). The receptor source for this set is a man aged 18-30 years who had mild COVID-19 (a few samples of this study predate the infection). Cell type and time point are not known. Each CDR3 is given with its conserved first and last residue. Fields, in order: clone size, V gene, CDR3 length, D gene, J gene, CDR3 protein, CDR3 DNA. The D gene is left open where the match is weak. Clone size, where shown, is once, few, many, or a class for clones that have expanded.

many	TRBV7-6	16	.	TRBJ2-5	CASSLATYGRGETQYF	TGTGCCAGCAGCTTAGCGACGTATGGGAGAGGGGAGACCCAGTACTTC
.	TRBV4-2	16	.	TRBJ1-2	CASSRGRRGAPYGYTF	TGTGCCAGCAGCCGCGGGAGGAGGGGGGCGCCCTATGGCTACACCTTC
.	TRBV28	14	.	TRBJ1-4	CASALFTTNEKLFF	TGTGCCAGCGCACTCTTCACAACTAATGAAAAACTGTTTTTT
.	TRBV30	14	.	TRBJ2-1	CAWVRWYRDNEQFF	TGTGCCTGGGTCCGTTGGTACAGGGACAATGAGCAGTTCTTC
few	TRBV4-1	16	TRBD1	TRBJ1-1	CASSPVTGQRYTEAFF	TGCGCCAGCAGCCCCGTGACGGGACAGAGGTACACTGAAGCTTTCTTT
.	TRBV16	14	TRBD1	TRBJ1-2	CASSPGTGAVGYTF	TGTGCCAGCAGTCCCGGGACAGGGGCAGTTGGCTACACCTTC
few	TRBV9	17	TRBD2	TRBJ2-3	CASSVAGTSGETDTQYF	TGTGCCAGCAGCGTAGCTGGGACTAGCGGGGAAACAGATACGCAGTATTTT
.	TRBV19	14	.	TRBJ1-6	CASSRVAYNSPLHF	TGTGCCAGTAGCAGGGTGGCCTATAATTCACCCCTCCACTTT
.	TRBV4-2	13	TRBD2	TRBJ2-4	CASSHGGENIQYF	TGTGCCAGCTCTCACGGGGGGGAAAACATTCAGTACTTC
.	TRBV2	13	.	TRBJ1-1	CASYPIMNTEAFF	TGTGCCAGCTATCCGATTATGAACACTGAAGCTTTCTTT
.	TRBV20-1	14	.	TRBJ1-2	CSSASPRPGYGYTF	TGCAGTTCAGCGAGCCCTCGTCCTGGCTATGGCTACACCTTC
.	TRBV7-9	15	TRBD1	TRBJ2-5	CASSEGDRHQETQYF	TGTGCCAGCAGCGAGGGGGACAGGCACCAAGAGACCCAGTACTTC
few	TRBV7-2	13	.	TRBJ2-7	CASSLAGAPEQYF	TGTGCCAGCAGCTTAGCGGGGGCACCCGAGCAGTACTTC
few	TRBV12-3/TRBV12-4	13	.	TRBJ1-1	CASSPEGHTTAFF	TGTGCCAGCAGTCCGGAAGGACACACGACAGCTTTCTTT
few	TRBV6-5	15	.	TRBJ2-6	CASSYVGAGANVLTF	TGTGCCAGCAGTTACGTAGGGGCTGGGGCCAACGTCCTGACTTTC
few	TRBV6-5	16	TRBD1	TRBJ2-3	CASSNHRDRHTDTQYF	TGTGCCAGCAGTAACCACCGGGACAGGCACACAGATACGCAGTATTTT
.	TRBV12-3/TRBV12-4	14	.	TRBJ1-1	CASSLDRRNTEAFF	TGTGCCAGCAGTTTAGACCGGCGGAACACTGAAGCTTTCTTT
few	TRBV10-3	16	TRBD1	TRBJ2-3	CAISLGQGAVTDTQYF	TGTGCCATCAGCCTGGGACAGGGGGCCGTCACAGATACGCAGTATTTT
.	TRBV18	13	TRBD1	TRBJ2-7	CASSTQGFWEQYF	TGTGCCAGCTCAACACAGGGGTTCTGGGAGCAGTACTTC
few	TRBV20-1	13	TRBD1	TRBJ2-3	CSARARGPDTQYF	TGCAGTGCTAGGGCTAGGGGGCCAGATACGCAGTATTTT
.	TRBV2	12	.	TRBJ1-6	CASRGNDSPLHF	TGTGCCAGCCGGGGTAACGATTCACCCCTCCACTTT
.	TRBV7-2	15	.	TRBJ1-2	CASTPSPGAIYGYTF	TGTGCCAGCACGCCATCCCCCGGGGCGATATATGGCTACACCTTC
.	TRBV20-1	15	TRBD1	TRBJ2-5	CSARDGFSGGETQYF	TGCAGTGCTAGAGATGGGTTCTCAGGGGGAGAGACCCAGTACTTC
.	TRBV7-8	14	.	TRBJ1-5	CASSLARGNQPQHF	TGTGCCAGCAGCTTAGCCAGAGGGAATCAGCCCCAGCATTTT
few	TRBV9	14	.	TRBJ1-2	CASSVGGGSYGYTF	TGTGCCAGCAGCGTAGGAGGGGGATCGTATGGCTACACCTTC
.	TRBV7-2	15	.	TRBJ1-2	CASSPGRGQGGGYTF	TGTGCCAGCAGCCCAGGGAGAGGGCAGGGCGGTGGCTACACCTTC
.	TRBV30	15	TRBD2	TRBJ2-2	CAWSVKVAGTGELFF	TGTGCCTGGAGTGTAAAGGTAGCGGGCACCGGGGAGCTGTTTTTT
.	TRBV18	15	TRBD1	TRBJ2-1	CASSPTGGIDNEQFF	TGTGCCAGCTCACCAACAGGGGGCATTGACAATGAGCAGTTCTTC
few	TRBV9	13	.	TRBJ2-2	CASSVLGKRELFF	TGTGCCAGCAGCGTATTGGGGAAGAGGGAGCTGTTTTTT
few	TRBV9	14	.	TRBJ2-1	CASSVDPLGNEQFF	TGTGCCAGCAGCGTAGACCCTCTGGGGAATGAGCAGTTCTTC
.	TRBV29-1	13	.	TRBJ1-2	CSVGMTQGYGYTF	TGCAGCGTTGGAATGACCCAGGGCTATGGCTACACCTTC
few	TRBV5-1	15	TRBD1	TRBJ2-3	CASSPGQDGTDTQYF	TGCGCCAGCAGCCCGGGACAGGATGGGACAGATACGCAGTATTTT
.	TRBV3-1	15	TRBD1	TRBJ2-1	CASSPGTAPDNEQFF	TGTGCCAGCAGCCCCGGGACAGCACCCGACAATGAGCAGTTCTTC
few	TRBV27	12	.	TRBJ2-1	CASSGQYNEQFF	TGTGCCAGTTCAGGACAGTACAATGAGCAGTTCTTC
many	TRBV6-2/TRBV6-3	14	TRBD1	TRBJ2-3	CATTTGGMTDTQYF	TGTGCCACCACGACAGGGGGCATGACAGATACGCAGTATTTT
.	TRBV7-2	17	TRBD1	TRBJ2-3	CASSLVGTVGSTDTQYF	TGTGCCAGCAGCTTAGTGGGGACAGTGGGTAGCACAGATACGCAGTATTTT
few	TRBV6-1	14	.	TRBJ2-2	CASSKTANTGELFF	TGTGCCAGCAGTAAGACAGCGAACACCGGGGAGCTGTTTTTT
many	TRBV5-1	14	.	TRBJ2-1	CASSWGGSYNEQFF	TGCGCCAGCAGCTGGGGAGGATCCTACAATGAGCAGTTCTTC
few	TRBV7-7	16	TRBD2	TRBJ2-2	CASSPGLAGVTGELFF	TGTGCTAGCAGCCCCGGACTAGCGGGGGTCACCGGGGAGCTGTTTTTT
.	TRBV7-9	16	.	TRBJ2-3	CASSLYSGIGTDTQYF	TGTGCCAGCAGCTTATATTCAGGGATCGGCACAGATACGCAGTATTTT
.	TRBV20-1	13	.	TRBJ2-2	CSASAKNTGELFF	TGCAGTGCTAGCGCCAAAAACACCGGGGAGCTGTTTTTT
few	TRBV25-1	15	TRBD2	TRBJ2-5	CASSEYGLVRKTQYF	TGTGCCAGCAGTGAATACGGACTAGTCAGAAAGACCCAGTACTTC
few	TRBV20-1	13	.	TRBJ2-1	CSAWDARDNEQFF	TGCAGTGCCTGGGACGCCCGGGACAATGAGCAGTTCTTC
many	TRBV29-1	12	.	TRBJ2-5	CSVVETVETQYF	TGCAGCGTTGTAGAGACAGTCGAGACCCAGTACTTC